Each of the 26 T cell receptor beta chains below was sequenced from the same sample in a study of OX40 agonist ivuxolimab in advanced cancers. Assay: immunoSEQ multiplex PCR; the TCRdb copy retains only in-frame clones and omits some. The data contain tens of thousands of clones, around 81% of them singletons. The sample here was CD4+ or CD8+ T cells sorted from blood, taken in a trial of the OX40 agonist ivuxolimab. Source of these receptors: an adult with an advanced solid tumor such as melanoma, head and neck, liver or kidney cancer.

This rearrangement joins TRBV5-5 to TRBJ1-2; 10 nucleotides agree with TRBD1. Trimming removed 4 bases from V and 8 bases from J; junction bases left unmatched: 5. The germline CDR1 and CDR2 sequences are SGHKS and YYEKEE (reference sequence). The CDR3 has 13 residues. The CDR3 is CASSQTGGIGYTF. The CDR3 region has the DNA TGTGCCAGCAGCCAGACAGGGGGCATAGGCTACACCTTC.

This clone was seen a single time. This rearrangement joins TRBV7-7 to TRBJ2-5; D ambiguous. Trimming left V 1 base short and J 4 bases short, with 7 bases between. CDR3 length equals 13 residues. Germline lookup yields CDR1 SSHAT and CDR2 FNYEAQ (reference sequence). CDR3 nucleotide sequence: TGTGCCAGCAGCTTAGATTTGCCAGAGACCCAGTACTTC. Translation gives CASSLDLPETQYF.

CDR3 region: CASSYLQNSPLHF. The DNA of the CDR3 is TGTGCCAGCAGCTACTTACAGAATTCACCCCTCCACTTT. The rearrangement links TRBV14 to TRBJ1-6; D gene unclear. The CDR3 loop spans 13 amino acids. Trimming took 5 bases from V and 7 from J, leaving 9 bases between them. CDR1 is SGHDN, CDR2 FVKESK, per germline.

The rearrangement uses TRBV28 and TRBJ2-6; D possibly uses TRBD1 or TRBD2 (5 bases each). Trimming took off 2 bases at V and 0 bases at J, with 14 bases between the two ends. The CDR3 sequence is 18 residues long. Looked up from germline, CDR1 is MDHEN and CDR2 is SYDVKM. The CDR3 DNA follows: TGTGCCAGCAGTTTAGCAGGGAGAGGGAGCTCTGGGGCCAACGTCCTGACTTTC. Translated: CASSLAGRGSSGANVLTF.

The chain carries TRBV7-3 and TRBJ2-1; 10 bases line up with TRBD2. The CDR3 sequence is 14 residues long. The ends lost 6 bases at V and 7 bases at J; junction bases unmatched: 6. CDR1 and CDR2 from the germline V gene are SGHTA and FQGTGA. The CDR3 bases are TGTGCCAGCAGTCCAAGCGGGAGGGTTAATGAGCAGTTCTTC. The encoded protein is CASSPSGRVNEQFF.

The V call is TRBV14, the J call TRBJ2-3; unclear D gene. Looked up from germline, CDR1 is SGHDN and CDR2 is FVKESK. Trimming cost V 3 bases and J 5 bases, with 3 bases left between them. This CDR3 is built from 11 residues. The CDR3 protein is CASSHGDTQYF. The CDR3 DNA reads TGTGCCAGCAGCCATGGAGATACGCAGTATTTT.

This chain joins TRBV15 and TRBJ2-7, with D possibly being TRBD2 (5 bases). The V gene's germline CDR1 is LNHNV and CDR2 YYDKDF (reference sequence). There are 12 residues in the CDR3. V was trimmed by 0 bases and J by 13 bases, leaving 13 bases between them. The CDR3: CATSRDQQRAYF. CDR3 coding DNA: TGTGCCACCAGCAGAGATCAGCAGAGGGCCTACTTC.

The CDR3 DNA sequence: TGTGCCAGCAGCCGAACGGTGGGGGAGGGGTACAATGAGCAGTTCTTC. This gives the protein CASSRTVGEGYNEQFF. The rearrangement joins TRBV4-2 to TRBJ2-1; 7 bases map to TRBD2. This CDR3 is 16 amino acids long. V lost 4 bases to trimming and J lost 4 bases; unmatched junction nucleotides: 10. Germline loops: CDR1 LGHNA, CDR2 YNFKEQ.

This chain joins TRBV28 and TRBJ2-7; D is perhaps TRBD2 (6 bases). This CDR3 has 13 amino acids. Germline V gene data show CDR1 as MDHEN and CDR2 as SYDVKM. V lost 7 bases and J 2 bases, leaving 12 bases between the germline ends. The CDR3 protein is CASTGTSTYEQYF. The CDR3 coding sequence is TGTGCCAGCACCGGGACTTCTACCTACGAGCAGTACTTC.

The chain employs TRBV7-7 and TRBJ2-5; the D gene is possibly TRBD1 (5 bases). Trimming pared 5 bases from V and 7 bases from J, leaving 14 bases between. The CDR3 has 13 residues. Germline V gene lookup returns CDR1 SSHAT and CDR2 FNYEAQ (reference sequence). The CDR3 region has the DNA TGTGCCAGCAGCCTCGGCAGGGAAGCGACCCAGTACTTC. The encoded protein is CASSLGREATQYF.

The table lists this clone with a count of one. The CDR3: CASNRDPGQGFGYTF. In DNA form, the CDR3 reads TGTGCCAGCAATAGAGACCCGGGACAGGGGTTTGGCTACACCTTC. The V gene is TRBV28, the J gene TRBJ1-2; TRBD1 matches at 10 bases. V shed 7 bases and J 7 bases; nucleotides not matched to a gene: 12. The CDR3 is 15 amino acids. CDR1 and CDR2 from the germline V gene are MDHEN and SYDVKM.

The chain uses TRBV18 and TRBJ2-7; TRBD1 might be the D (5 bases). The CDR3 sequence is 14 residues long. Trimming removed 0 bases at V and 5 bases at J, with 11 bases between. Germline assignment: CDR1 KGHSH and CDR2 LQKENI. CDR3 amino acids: CASSPPVGVHEQYF. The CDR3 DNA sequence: TGTGCCAGCTCACCACCCGTAGGGGTCCACGAGCAGTACTTC.

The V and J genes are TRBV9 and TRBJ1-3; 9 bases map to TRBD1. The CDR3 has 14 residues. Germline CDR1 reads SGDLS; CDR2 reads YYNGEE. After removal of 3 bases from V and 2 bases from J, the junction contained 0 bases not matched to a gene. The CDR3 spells CASSGTGAGNTIYF. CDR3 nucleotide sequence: TGTGCCAGCAGCGGGACAGGGGCTGGAAACACCATATATTTT.

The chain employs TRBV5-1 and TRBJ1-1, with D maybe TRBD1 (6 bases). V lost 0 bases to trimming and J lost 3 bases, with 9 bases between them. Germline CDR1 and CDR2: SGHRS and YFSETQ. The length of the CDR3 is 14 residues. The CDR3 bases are TGCGCCAGCAGCTTGGGAGGGGGGCACACTGAAGCTTTCTTT. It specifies CASSLGGGHTEAFF.

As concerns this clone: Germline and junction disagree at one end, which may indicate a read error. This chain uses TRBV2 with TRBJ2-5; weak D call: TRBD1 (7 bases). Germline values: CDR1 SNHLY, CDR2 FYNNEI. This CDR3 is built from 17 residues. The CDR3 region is CASGEGGRQGGKETQYF. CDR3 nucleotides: TGTGCCAGCGGTGAGGGGGGCCGACAGGGTGGGAAAGAGACCCAGTACTTC.

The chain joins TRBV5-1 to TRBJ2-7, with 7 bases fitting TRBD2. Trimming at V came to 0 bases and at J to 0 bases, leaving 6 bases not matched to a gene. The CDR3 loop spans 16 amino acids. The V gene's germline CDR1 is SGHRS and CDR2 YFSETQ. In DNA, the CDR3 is TGCGCCAGCAGCTTGGTTATGGGGGGGACCTCCTACGAGCAGTACTTC. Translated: CASSLVMGGTSYEQYF.

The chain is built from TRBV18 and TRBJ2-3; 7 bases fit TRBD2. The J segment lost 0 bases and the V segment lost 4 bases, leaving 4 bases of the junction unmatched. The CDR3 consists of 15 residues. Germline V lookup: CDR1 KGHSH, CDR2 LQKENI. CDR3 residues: CASSQASGSTDTQYF. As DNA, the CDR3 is TGTGCCAGCTCACAGGCTAGCGGTAGCACAGATACGCAGTATTTT.

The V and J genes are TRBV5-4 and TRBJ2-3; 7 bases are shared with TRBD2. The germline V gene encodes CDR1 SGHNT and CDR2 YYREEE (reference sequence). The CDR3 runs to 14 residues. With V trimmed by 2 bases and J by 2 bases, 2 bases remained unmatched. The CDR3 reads CASSFSGSTDTQYF. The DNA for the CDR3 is TGTGCCAGCAGCTTTAGCGGGTCCACAGATACGCAGTATTTT.

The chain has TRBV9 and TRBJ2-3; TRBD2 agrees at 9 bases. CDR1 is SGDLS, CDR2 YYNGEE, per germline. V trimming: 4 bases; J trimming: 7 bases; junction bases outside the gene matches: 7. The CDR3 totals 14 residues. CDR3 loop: CASSRGGAQNTQYF. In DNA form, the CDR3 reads TGTGCCAGCAGCCGCGGGGGGGCGCAAAATACGCAGTATTTT.

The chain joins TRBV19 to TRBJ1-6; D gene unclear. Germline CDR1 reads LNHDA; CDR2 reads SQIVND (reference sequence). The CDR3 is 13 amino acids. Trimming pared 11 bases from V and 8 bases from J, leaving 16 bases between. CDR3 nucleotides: TGTGCCGGAAGACCGTCTGCCGATTCACCCCTCCACTTT. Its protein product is CAGRPSADSPLHF.

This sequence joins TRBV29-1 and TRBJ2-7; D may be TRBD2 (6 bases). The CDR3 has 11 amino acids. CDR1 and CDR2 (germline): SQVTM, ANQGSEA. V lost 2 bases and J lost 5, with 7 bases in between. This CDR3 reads CSVEWGDEQYF. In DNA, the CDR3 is TGCAGCGTTGAATGGGGGGACGAGCAGTACTTC.

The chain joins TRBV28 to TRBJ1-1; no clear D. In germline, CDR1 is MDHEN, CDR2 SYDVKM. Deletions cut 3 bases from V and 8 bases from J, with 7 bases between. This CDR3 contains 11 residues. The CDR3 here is CASSLKVEAFF. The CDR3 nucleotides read TGTGCCAGCAGTTTGAAAGTGGAAGCTTTCTTT.

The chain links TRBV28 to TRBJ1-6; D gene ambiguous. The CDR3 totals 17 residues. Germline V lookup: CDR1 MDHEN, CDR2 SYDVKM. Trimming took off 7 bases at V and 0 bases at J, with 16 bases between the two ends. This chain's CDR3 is CASKQREWGSYNSPLHF. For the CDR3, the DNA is TGTGCCAGCAAGCAACGGGAGTGGGGCTCCTATAATTCACCCCTCCACTTT.

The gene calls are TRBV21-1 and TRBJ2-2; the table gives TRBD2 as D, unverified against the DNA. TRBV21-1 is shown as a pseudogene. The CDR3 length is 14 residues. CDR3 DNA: TGTGCCAGCCGTCAACTAGCGAACACCGGGGAGCTGTTTTTT. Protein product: CASRQLANTGELFF.

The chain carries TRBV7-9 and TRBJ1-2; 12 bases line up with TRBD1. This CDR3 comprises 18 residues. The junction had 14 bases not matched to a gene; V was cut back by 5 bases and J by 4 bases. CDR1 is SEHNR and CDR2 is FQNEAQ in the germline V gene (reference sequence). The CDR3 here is CASSPRDRGRGFSYGYTF. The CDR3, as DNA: TGTGCCAGCAGCCCCAGGGACAGGGGGCGCGGGTTTTCCTATGGCTACACCTTC.

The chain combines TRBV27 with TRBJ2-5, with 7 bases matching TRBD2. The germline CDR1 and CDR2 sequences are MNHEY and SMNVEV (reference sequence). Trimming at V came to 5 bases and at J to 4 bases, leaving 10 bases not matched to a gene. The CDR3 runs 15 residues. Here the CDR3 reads CASSLRGGMGETQYF. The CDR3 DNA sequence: TGTGCCAGCAGTCTCCGGGGAGGGATGGGAGAGACCCAGTACTTC.